What follows describes a single TCR beta chain. The antigen is unknown. V was trimmed by 5 bases and J by 2 bases, leaving 13 bases between them. The CDR3 has 14 amino acids. Germline V gene lookup returns CDR1 SGHTA and CDR2 FQGNSA. TCRdb re-analysed the RACE reads in MiXCR, keeping a single row per CDR3 protein. The sample yields 150,000 to 200,000 distinct CDR3 sequences, around 15% seen once. This sample stems from a study of human T cells and chemical hapten exposure. Whole-study results and caveats: Significantly more large CDR3 similarity clusters were formed by expanded TCRs than by controls.

The time point is: patch test 1, 2 weeks after DPC sensitization. Treatment meaning: therapeutic diphenylcyclopropenone sensitization with weekly scalp DPC. The receptor was derived from a woman aged 30 to 39 with alopecia areata. Some clones in this sample may be carry-over from other donors' samples. The input for sequencing was whole blood, taken in connection with sensitization to the hapten diphenylcyclopropenone (DPC). The V gene is TRBV7-2, the J gene TRBJ2-7; D gene unclear. CDR3 in amino acids: CASSTSNPPYEQYF. In DNA form, the CDR3 reads TGTGCCAGCAGCACCTCAAACCCGCCCTACGAGCAGTACTTC.